A selection of T cell receptor beta chains follows, all from one sample in a study of cytomegalovirus exposure and HLA in healthy donors. TCRdb's copy holds only in-frame clones and misses some; the assay was immunoSEQ multiplex PCR. The data contain under 200,000 clones, about 65% of them singletons. The specimen sequenced was PBMCs. The receptors come from a woman in her twenties or thirties in good health and CMV-seronegative. CDR3s include the opening cysteine and the closing phenylalanine or tryptophan. Each record gives: clone size, V gene, J gene, D gene, CDR3 protein, CDR3 DNA. D genes are given only for firm matches. A row's size may be missing; if present it is once, few, many or a size class.

size: .
V: TRBV28
J: TRBJ2-5
D: TRBD2
CDR3: CASSLEGGETQYF
DNA: TGTGCCAGCAGTTTAGAGGGAGGGGAGACCCAGTACTTC

size: .
V: TRBV6-4
J: TRBJ2-2
D: .
CDR3: CASSARNTGELFF
DNA: TGTGCCAGCAGTGCCCGGAACACCGGGGAGCTGTTTTTT

size: few
V: TRBV9
J: TRBJ1-2
D: .
CDR3: CASSVRPGLGYGYTF
DNA: TGTGCCAGCAGCGTGAGGCCGGGACTGGGGTATGGCTACACCTTC

size: once
V: TRBV6-5
J: TRBJ1-2
D: .
CDR3: CASSRIREYGGYTF
DNA: TGTGCCAGCAGCAGAATCCGGGAGTACGGCGGCTACACCTTC

size: .
V: TRBV19
J: TRBJ2-1
D: TRBD2
CDR3: CASTLQRGGLGYNEQFF
DNA: TGTGCCAGTACCCTGCAACGGGGGGGCCTGGGCTACAATGAGCAGTTCTTC

size: .
V: TRBV4-3
J: TRBJ2-1
D: .
CDR3: CASSQDGGRSVEQFF
DNA: TGCGCCAGCAGCCAAGATGGGGGCAGGTCTGTTGAGCAGTTCTTC

size: few
V: TRBV10-3
J: TRBJ2-2
D: TRBD2
CDR3: CAISGTSGEWYTGELFF
DNA: TGTGCCATCAGTGGGACTAGCGGGGAATGGTACACCGGGGAGCTGTTTTTT

size: .
V: TRBV6-1
J: TRBJ2-2
D: TRBD1
CDR3: CASKDRSDTGELFF
DNA: TGTGCCAGCAAGGACAGGTCTGACACCGGGGAGCTGTTTTTT

size: .
V: TRBV6-5
J: TRBJ1-3
D: TRBD1
CDR3: CASSYSLGQGNTIYF
DNA: TGTGCCAGCAGTTACTCCCTGGGACAGGGAAACACCATATATTTT

size: few
V: TRBV7-9
J: TRBJ1-1
D: .
CDR3: CASSRIDRLNTEAFF
DNA: TGTGCCAGCAGTCGTATCGACAGGTTGAACACTGAAGCTTTCTTT

size: .
V: TRBV6-5
J: TRBJ2-3
D: TRBD2
CDR3: CASSPSGEGDTQYF
DNA: TGTGCCAGCAGCCCCAGCGGGGAGGGGGATACGCAGTATTTT

size: .
V: TRBV11-3
J: TRBJ1-1
D: TRBD1
CDR3: CASSLTGGTEAFF
DNA: TGTGCCAGCAGCTTGACAGGGGGCACTGAAGCTTTCTTT

size: .
V: TRBV5-8
J: TRBJ1-1
D: .
CDR3: CASSQDIENTEAFF
DNA: TGTGCCAGCAGCCAGGACATAGAGAACACTGAAGCTTTCTTT

size: few
V: TRBV7-9
J: TRBJ1-5
D: TRBD1
CDR3: CASSLTGAYSNQPQHF
DNA: TGTGCCAGCAGCTTAACAGGGGCCTATAGCAATCAGCCCCAGCATTTT

size: few
V: TRBV5-4
J: TRBJ2-3
D: TRBD1
CDR3: CASSSGTDTDTQYF
DNA: TGTGCCAGCAGTTCCGGGACAGACACAGATACGCAGTATTTT

size: few
V: TRBV19
J: TRBJ1-2
D: TRBD1
CDR3: CASSPDRFYGYTF
DNA: TGTGCCAGTAGTCCGGACAGGTTCTATGGCTACACCTTC

size: once
V: TRBV29-1
J: TRBJ2-7
D: TRBD2
CDR3: CSAYLAGEPYEQYF
DNA: TGCAGCGCTTATCTAGCGGGGGAACCCTACGAGCAGTACTTC

size: .
V: TRBV7-9
J: TRBJ1-1
D: .
CDR3: CSSSRVVNTEAFF
DNA: TGTTCCAGCAGCCGCGTGGTAAACACTGAAGCTTTCTTT

size: .
V: TRBV4-1
J: TRBJ2-7
D: .
CDR3: CASSQEDYTLYEQYF
DNA: TGCGCCAGCAGCCAAGAAGACTACACCCTGTACGAGCAGTACTTC

size: few
V: TRBV28
J: TRBJ2-3
D: TRBD2
CDR3: CASTLAGGTDTQYF
DNA: TGTGCCAGCACCCTAGCGGGGGGAACAGATACGCAGTATTTT

size: .
V: TRBV5-4
J: TRBJ2-7
D: TRBD1
CDR3: CASGGQGTVDEQYF
DNA: TGTGCCAGCGGAGGACAGGGAACGGTCGACGAGCAGTACTTC

size: .
V: TRBV6-5
J: TRBJ1-1
D: .
CDR3: CASSDRLAEAFF
DNA: TGTGCCAGCAGTGACAGGTTAGCTGAAGCTTTCTTT

size: .
V: TRBV28
J: TRBJ1-1
D: .
CDR3: CASRAPRVLLNTEAFF
DNA: TGTGCCAGCAGGGCTCCCAGGGTGTTGTTGAACACTGAAGCTTTCTTT

size: few
V: TRBV28
J: TRBJ1-6
D: .
CDR3: CASSPLDRALHF
DNA: TGTGCCAGCAGTCCCCTTGACCGGGCCCTCCACTTT

size: .
V: TRBV21-1
J: TRBJ1-5
D: .
CDR3: CASSPLKEGFNQPQHF
DNA: TGTGCCAGCAGCCCCCTCAAGGAGGGTTTCAATCAGCCCCAGCATTTT

size: .
V: TRBV19
J: TRBJ1-5
D: .
CDR3: CASSMGGARIGNQPQHF
DNA: TGTGCCAGTAGTATGGGAGGGGCGCGGATTGGCAATCAGCCCCAGCATTTT

size: .
V: TRBV18
J: TRBJ1-1
D: .
CDR3: CASSTLHLSGTEAFF
DNA: TGTGCCAGCTCAACTTTACACCTCTCGGGCACTGAAGCTTTCTTT

size: .
V: TRBV7-2
J: TRBJ2-2
D: TRBD2
CDR3: CASLAGVGELFF
DNA: TGTGCCAGCCTAGCGGGTGTCGGGGAGCTGTTTTTT